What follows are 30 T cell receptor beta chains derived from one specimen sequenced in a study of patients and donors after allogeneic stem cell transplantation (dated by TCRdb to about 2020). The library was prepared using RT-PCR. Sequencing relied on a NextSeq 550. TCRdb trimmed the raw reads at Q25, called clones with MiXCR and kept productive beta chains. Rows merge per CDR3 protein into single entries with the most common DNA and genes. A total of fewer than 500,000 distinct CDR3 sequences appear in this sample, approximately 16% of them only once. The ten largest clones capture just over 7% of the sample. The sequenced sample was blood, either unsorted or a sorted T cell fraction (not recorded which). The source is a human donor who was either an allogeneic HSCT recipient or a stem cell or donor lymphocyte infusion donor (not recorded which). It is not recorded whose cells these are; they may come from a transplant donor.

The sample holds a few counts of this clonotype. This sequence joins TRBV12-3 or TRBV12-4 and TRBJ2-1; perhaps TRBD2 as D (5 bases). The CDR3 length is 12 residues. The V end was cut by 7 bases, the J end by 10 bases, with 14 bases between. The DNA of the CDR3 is TGTGCCAGCATCGTAAGGAGCGGCGAGCAGTTCTTC. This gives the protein CASIVRSGEQFF.

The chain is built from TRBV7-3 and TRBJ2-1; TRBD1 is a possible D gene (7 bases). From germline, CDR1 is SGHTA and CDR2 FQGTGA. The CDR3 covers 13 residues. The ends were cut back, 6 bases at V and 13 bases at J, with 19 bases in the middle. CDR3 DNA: TGTGCCAGCAGGTCAGGGGGACTCTCCAGACAGTTCTTC. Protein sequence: CASRSGGLSRQFF.

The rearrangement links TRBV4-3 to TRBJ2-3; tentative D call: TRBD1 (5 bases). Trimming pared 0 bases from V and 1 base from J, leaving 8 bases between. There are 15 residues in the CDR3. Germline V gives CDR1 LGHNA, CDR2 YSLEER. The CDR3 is CASSQDPRGTDTQYF. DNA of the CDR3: TGCGCCAGCAGCCAAGATCCCAGGGGCACAGATACGCAGTATTTT.

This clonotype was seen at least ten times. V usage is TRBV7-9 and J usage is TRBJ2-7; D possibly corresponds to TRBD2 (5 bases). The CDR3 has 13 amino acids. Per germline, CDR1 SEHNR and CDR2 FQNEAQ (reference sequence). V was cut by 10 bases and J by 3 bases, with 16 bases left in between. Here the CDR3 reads CAMAGRSVYEQYF. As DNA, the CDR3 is TGTGCCATGGCGGGCAGGTCGGTCTACGAGCAGTACTTC.

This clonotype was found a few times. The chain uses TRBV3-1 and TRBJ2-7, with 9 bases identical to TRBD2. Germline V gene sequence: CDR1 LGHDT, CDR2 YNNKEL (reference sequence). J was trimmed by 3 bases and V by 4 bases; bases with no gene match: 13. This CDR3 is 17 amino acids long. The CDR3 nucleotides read TGTGCCAGCAGCCCCCACCACCTGGGACTAGCTAGCTACGAGCAGTACTTC. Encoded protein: CASSPHHLGLASYEQYF.

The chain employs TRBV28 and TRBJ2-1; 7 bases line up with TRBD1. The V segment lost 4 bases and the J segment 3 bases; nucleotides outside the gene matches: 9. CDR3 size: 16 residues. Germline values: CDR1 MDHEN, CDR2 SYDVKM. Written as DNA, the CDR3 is TGTGCCAGCAGTTCACCGAGGACAGGAGGCTACAATGAGCAGTTCTTC. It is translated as CASSSPRTGGYNEQFF.

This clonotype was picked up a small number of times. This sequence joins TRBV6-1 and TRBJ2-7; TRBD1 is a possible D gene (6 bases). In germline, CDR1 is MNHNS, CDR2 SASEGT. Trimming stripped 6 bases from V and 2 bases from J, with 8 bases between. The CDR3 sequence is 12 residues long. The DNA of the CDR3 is TGTGCCAGCAGAAACAGGGCCTACGAGCAGTACTTC. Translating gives CASRNRAYEQYF.

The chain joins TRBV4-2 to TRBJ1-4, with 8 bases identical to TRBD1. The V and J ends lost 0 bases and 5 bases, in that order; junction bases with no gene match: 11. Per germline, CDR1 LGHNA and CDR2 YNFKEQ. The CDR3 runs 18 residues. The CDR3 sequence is CASSQEAPDRGYNEKLFF. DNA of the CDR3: TGTGCCAGCAGCCAAGAGGCCCCCGACAGGGGATACAATGAAAAACTGTTTTTT.

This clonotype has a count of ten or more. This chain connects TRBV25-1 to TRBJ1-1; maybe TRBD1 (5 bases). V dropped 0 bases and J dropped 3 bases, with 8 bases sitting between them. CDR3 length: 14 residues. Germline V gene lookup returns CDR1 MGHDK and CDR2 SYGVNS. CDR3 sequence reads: CASSEYRGDTEAFF. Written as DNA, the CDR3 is TGTGCCAGCAGTGAATATAGAGGGGACACTGAAGCTTTCTTT.

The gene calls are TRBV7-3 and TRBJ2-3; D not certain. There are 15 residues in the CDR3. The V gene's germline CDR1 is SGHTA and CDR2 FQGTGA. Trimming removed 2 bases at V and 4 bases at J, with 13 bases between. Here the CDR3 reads CASSLGVSGPDTQYF. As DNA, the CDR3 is TGTGCCAGCAGCTTAGGGGTATCCGGGCCAGATACGCAGTATTTT.

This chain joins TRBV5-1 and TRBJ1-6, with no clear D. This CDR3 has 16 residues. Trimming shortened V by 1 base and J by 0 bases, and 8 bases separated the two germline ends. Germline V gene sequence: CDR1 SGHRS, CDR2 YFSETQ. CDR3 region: CASSLLRSSYNSPLHF. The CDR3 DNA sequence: TGCGCCAGCAGCTTGTTAAGGAGCTCCTATAATTCACCCCTCCACTTT.

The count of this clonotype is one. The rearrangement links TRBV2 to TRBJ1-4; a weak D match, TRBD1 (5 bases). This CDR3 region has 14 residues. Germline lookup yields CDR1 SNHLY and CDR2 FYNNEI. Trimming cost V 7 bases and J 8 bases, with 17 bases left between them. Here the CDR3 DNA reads TGTGCCAGCAAACCCGGGACGCCGACGGAAAAACTGTTTTTT. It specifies CASKPGTPTEKLFF.

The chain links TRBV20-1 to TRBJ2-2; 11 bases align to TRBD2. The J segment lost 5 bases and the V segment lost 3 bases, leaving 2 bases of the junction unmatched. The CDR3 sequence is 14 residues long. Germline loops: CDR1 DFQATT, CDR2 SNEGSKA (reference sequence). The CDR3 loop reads CSASGTSGTGELFF. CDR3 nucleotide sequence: TGCAGTGCTAGCGGGACTAGCGGAACCGGGGAGCTGTTTTTT.

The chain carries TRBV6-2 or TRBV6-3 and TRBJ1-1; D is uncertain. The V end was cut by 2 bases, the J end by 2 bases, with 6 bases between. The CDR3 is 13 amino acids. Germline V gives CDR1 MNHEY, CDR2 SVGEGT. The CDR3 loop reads CASSYVTNTEAFF. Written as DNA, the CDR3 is TGTGCCAGCAGTTACGTGACAAACACTGAAGCTTTCTTT.

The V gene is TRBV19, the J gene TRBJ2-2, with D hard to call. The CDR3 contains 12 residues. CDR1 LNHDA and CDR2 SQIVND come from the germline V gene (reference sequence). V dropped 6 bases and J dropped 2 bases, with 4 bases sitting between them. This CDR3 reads CASSDNTGELFF. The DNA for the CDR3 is TGTGCCAGTAGCGACAACACCGGGGAGCTGTTTTTT.

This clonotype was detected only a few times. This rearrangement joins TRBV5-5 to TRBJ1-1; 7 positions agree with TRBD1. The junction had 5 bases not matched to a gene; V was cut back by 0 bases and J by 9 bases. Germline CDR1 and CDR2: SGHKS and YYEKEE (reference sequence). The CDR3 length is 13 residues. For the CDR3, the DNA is TGTGCCAGCAGCTTGGGGATGACAGGGCAAGCTTTCTTT. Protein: CASSLGMTGQAFF.

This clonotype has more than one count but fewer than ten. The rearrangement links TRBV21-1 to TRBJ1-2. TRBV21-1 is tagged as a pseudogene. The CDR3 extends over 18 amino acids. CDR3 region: CASSKVETENLPSGGYTF. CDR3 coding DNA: TGTGCCAGCAGCAAAGTAGAGACAGAGAACCTCCCTTCGGGTGGCTACACCTTC.

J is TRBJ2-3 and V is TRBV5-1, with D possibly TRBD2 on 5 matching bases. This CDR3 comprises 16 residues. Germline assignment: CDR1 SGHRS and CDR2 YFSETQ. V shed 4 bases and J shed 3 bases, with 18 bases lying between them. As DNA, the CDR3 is TGCGCCAGCAGCCGGGCACGTCGTGGGGAGACAGATACGCAGTATTTT. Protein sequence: CASSRARRGETDTQYF.

CDR3 bases: TGTGCCAGCAGCGCGACCCCACGAGCGGGGCGCACAGATACGCAGTATTTT. This gives the protein CASSATPRAGRTDTQYF. V and J are TRBV9 and TRBJ2-3; 7 bases are a match to TRBD2. This CDR3 has 17 amino acids. V was pared by 3 bases and J by 1 base, with 11 bases of the junction left unmatched. CDR1 and CDR2 from the germline V gene are SGDLS and YYNGEE.

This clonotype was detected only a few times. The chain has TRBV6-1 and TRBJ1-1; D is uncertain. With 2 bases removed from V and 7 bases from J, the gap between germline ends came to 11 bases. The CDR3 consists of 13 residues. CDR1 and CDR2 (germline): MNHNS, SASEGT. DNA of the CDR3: TGTGCCAGCAGTGAATCTTTCTACCTTGAAGCTTTCTTT. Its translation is CASSESFYLEAFF.

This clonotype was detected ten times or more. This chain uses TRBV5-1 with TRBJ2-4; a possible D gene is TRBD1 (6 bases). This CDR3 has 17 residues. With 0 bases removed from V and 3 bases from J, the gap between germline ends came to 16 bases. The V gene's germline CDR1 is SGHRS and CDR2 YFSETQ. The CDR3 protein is CASSLVQGNFGKNIQYF. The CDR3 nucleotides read TGCGCCAGCAGCTTGGTCCAGGGGAATTTTGGCAAAAACATTCAGTACTTC.

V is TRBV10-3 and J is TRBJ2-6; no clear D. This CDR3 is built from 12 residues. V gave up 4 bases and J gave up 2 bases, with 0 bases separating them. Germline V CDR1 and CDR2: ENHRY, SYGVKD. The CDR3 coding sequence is TGTGCCATCAGTGCTGGGGCCAACGTCCTGACTTTC. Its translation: CAISAGANVLTF.

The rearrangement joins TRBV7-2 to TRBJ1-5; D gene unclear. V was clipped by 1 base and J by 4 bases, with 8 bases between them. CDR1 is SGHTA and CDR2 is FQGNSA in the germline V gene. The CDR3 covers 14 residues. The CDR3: CASSLEKGNQPQHF. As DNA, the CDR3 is TGTGCCAGCAGCTTAGAGAAGGGTAATCAGCCCCAGCATTTT.

The CDR3 protein is CSARKGAGELFF. The CDR3 nucleotides read TGCAGTGCTAGGAAGGGGGCCGGGGAGCTGTTTTTT. The gene calls are TRBV20-1 and TRBJ2-2; D is perhaps TRBD1 (6 bases). This CDR3 has 12 residues. Germline lookup yields CDR1 DFQATT and CDR2 SNEGSKA (reference sequence). V lost 3 bases and J lost 6, with 8 bases in between.

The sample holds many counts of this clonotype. This chain's CDR3 is CASSLRTDTQYF. The CDR3 coding sequence is TGTGCCAGCAGTTTAAGGACAGATACGCAGTATTTT. This chain connects TRBV7-2 to TRBJ2-3; D call uncertain. Germline CDR1 and CDR2: SGHTA and FQGNSA. The CDR3 spans 12 residues. The V and J ends lost 6 bases and 3 bases respectively, with 7 bases between them.

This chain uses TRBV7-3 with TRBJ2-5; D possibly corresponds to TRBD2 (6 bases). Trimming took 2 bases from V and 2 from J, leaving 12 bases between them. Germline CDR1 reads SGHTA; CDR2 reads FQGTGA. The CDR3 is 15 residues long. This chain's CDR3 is CASSLGVSGQETQYF. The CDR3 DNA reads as TGTGCCAGCAGCTTAGGAGTTAGCGGACAAGAGACCCAGTACTTC.

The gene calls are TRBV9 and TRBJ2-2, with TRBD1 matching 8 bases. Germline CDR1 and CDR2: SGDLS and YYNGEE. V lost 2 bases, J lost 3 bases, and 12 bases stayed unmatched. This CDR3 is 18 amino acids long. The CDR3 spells CASSVSDRGVMHTGELFF. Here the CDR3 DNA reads TGTGCCAGCAGCGTGAGTGACAGGGGCGTTATGCACACCGGGGAGCTGTTTTTT. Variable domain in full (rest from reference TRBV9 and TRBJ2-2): DSGVTQTPKHLITATGQRVTLRCSPRSGDLSVYWYQQSLDQGLQFLIQYYNGEERAKGNILERFSAQQFPDLHSELNLSSLELGDSALYFCASSVSDRGVMHTGELFFGEGSRLTVL.

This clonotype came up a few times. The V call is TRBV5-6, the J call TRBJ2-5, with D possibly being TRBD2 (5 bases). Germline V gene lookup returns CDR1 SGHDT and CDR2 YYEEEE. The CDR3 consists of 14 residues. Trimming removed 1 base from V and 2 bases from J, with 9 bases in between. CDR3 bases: TGTGCCAGCAGCTTGTGGGGAGCGCAAGAGACCCAGTACTTC. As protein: CASSLWGAQETQYF.

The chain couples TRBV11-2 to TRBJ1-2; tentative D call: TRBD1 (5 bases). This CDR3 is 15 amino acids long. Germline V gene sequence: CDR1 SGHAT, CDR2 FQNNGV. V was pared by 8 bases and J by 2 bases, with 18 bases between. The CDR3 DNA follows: TGTGCCAGCCGCCATCCCGGGACGAGAAACTATGGCTACACCTTC. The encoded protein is CASRHPGTRNYGYTF.

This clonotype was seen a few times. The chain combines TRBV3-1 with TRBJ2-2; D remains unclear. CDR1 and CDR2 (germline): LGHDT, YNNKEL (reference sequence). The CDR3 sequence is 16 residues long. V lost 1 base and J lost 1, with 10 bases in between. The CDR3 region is CASSQGSGLNTGELFF. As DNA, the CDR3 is TGTGCCAGCAGCCAAGGTAGTGGGTTGAACACCGGGGAGCTGTTTTTT.